This record concerns one T cell receptor beta chain sequence. Its target is unknown. Ligated cDNA underwent four rounds of PCR with nested alpha and beta constant region primers and SP2. TCRdb reprocessed the 5' RACE reads via MiXCR and lists one record per CDR3 protein. The sample lists 55,000 to 65,000 distinct CDR3 sequences, 6% to 8.5% seen once, with roughly 21% in the top ten. The record originates from a study of naive and memory T cell subsets. Study-level results: This RNA-based method may be sensitive to activation-related transcript changes.

The library had UMIs added by 3' ligation of an oligonucleotide to TCR cDNA. Unsorted total RNA, roughly 1 to 1,100 ng, was DNase treated before reverse transcription. V was clipped by 0 bases and J by 1 base; unmatched bases: 9. The germline V gene has CDR1 LGHDT and CDR2 YNNKEL (reference sequence). CDR3 length equals 19 residues. This clonotype originated in a female donor in good health. V and J are TRBV3-1 and TRBJ2-2; 9 nucleotides agree with TRBD2. CDR3 amino acids: CASSQDGIAGAKNTGELFF. CDR3 nucleotides: TGTGCCAGCAGCCAAGATGGAATAGCGGGGGCCAAGAACACCGGGGAGCTGTTTTTT.